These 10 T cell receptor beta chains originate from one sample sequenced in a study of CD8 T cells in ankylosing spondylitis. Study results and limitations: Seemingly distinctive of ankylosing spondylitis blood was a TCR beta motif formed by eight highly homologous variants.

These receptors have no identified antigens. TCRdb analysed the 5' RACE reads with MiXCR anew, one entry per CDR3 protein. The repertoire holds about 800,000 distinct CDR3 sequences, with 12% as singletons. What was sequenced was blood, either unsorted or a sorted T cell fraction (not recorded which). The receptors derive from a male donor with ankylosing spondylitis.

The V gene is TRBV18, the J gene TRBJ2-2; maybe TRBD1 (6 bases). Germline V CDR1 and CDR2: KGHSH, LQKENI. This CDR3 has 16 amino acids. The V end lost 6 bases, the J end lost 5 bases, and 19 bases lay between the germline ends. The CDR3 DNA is TGTGCCAGCTCTCCAGGGGTCGCCCCGCGAACCGGGGAGCTGTTTTTT. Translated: CASSPGVAPRTGELFF.

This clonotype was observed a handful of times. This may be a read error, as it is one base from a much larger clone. The CDR3 DNA reads as TGTGCCAGCAGTTACTACCGCGAGCAGTACTTC. Encoded protein: CASSYYREQYF. This sequence joins TRBV6-2 or TRBV6-3 and TRBJ2-7; D unclear. V was cut by 1 base and J by 6 bases, with 4 bases left in between. This CDR3 spans 11 amino acids. CDR1 and CDR2 from the germline V gene are MNHEY and SVGEGT.

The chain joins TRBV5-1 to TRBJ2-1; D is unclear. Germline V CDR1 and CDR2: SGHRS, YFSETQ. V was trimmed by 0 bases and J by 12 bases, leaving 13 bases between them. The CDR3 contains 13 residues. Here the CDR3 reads CASSLAGLSGQFF. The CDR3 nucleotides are TGCGCCAGCAGCTTGGCTGGGCTGTCGGGGCAGTTCTTC.

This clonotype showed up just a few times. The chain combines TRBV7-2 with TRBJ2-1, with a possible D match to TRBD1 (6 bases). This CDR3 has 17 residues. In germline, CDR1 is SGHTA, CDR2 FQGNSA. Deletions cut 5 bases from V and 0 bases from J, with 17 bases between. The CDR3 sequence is CASSTLRGSISYNEQFF. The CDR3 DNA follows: TGTGCCAGCAGCACCCTAAGGGGGTCAATCTCCTACAATGAGCAGTTCTTC.

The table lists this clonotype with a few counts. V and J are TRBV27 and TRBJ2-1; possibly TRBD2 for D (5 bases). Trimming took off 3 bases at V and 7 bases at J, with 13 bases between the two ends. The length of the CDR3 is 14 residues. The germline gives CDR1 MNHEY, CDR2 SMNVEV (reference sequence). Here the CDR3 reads CASSFTAAGNEQFF. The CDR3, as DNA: TGTGCCAGCAGTTTCACAGCGGCCGGGAATGAGCAGTTCTTC.

CDR3: CASSQAGEYSNQPQHF. Here the CDR3 DNA reads TGCGCCAGCAGCCAAGCAGGGGAATATAGCAATCAGCCCCAGCATTTT. This chain links TRBV4-1 with TRBJ1-5; D is perhaps TRBD1 (6 bases). The germline CDR1 and CDR2 sequences are MGHRA and YSYEKL. CDR3 size: 16 residues. Trimming took off 1 base at V and 0 bases at J, with 10 bases between the two ends.

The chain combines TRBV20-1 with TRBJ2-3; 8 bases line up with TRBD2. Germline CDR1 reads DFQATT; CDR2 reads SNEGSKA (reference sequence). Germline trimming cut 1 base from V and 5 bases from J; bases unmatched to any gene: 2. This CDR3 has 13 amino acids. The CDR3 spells CSARALAGDTQYF. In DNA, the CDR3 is TGCAGTGCTAGAGCTCTAGCGGGAGATACGCAGTATTTT.

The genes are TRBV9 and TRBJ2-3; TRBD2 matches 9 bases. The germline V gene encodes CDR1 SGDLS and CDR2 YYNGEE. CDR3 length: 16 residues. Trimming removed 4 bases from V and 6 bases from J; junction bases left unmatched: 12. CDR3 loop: CASSFAVRGGWDTQYF. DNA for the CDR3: TGTGCCAGCAGCTTCGCGGTGCGGGGGGGCTGGGATACGCAGTATTTT. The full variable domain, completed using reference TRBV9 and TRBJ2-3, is DSGVTQTPKHLITATGQRVTLRCSPRSGDLSVYWYQQSLDQGLQFLIQYYNGEERAKGNILERFSAQQFPDLHSELNLSSLELGDSALYFCASSFAVRGGWDTQYFGPGTRLTVL.

CDR3 nucleotides: TGCGCCAGCAGCCAAGCAACACAGATCAACACTGAAGCTTTCTTT. Translation: CASSQATQINTEAFF. V and J are TRBV4-3 and TRBJ1-1; no reliable D call. The ends were cut back, 1 base at V and 2 bases at J, with 11 bases in the middle. Germline V gene lookup returns CDR1 LGHNA and CDR2 YSLEER. The CDR3 sequence is 15 residues long.

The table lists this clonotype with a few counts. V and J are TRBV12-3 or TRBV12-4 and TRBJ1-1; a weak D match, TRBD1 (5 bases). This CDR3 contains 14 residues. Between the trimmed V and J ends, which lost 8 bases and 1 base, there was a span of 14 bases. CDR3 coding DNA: TGTGCCAGCGGGGGGTTCGGTGCGAACACTGAAGCTTTCTTT. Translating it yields CASGGFGANTEAFF.